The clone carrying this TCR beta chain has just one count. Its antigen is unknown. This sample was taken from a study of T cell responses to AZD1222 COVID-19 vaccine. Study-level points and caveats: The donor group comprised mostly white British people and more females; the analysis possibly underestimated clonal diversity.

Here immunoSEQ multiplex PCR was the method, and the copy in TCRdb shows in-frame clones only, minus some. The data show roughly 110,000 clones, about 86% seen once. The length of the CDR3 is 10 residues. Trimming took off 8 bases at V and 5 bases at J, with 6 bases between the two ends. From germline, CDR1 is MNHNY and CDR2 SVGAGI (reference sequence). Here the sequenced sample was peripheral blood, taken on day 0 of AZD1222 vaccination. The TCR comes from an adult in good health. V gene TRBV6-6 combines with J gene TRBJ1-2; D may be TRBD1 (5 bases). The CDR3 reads CASGTYGYTF. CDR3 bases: TGTGCCAGCGGGACTTATGGCTACACCTTC.